The 18 T cell receptor beta chains below were found in one sample sequenced in a study of lymphopenia after photon versus proton radiotherapy. TCRdb's copy holds only in-frame clones and misses some; the assay was immunoSEQ multiplex PCR. The table includes around 63,000 clones, around 87% detected once. The source was peripheral blood, collected from a patient treated with proton-based radiotherapy. Source of these receptors: an elderly man with esophageal cancer.

The chain joins TRBV27 to TRBJ2-1, with 16 nucleotides matching TRBD2. The junction had 9 bases not matched to a gene; V was cut back by 6 bases and J by 7 bases. The CDR3 loop spans 17 amino acids. Germline CDR1 is MNHEY and CDR2 is SMNVEV (reference sequence). Written as DNA, the CDR3 is TGTGCCAGCAGGGATAGCCAGGGACTAGCGGGAGGGAATGAGCAGTTCTTC. Translation: CASRDSQGLAGGNEQFF.

The count of this clone is one. This chain joins TRBV6-5 and TRBJ1-5; D not resolved. With 2 bases removed from V and 4 bases from J, the gap between germline ends came to 3 bases. The germline V gene encodes CDR1 MNHEY and CDR2 SVGAGI. This CDR3 has 12 residues. CDR3 sequence reads: CASSYENQPQHF. CDR3 nucleotides: TGTGCCAGCAGTTACGAGAATCAGCCCCAGCATTTT.

The chain joins TRBV12-5 to TRBJ2-1; the D gene is possibly TRBD1 (5 bases). CDR3 length: 16 residues. The germline V gene encodes CDR1 LGHNT and CDR2 FRNRAP. Trimming left V 1 base short and J 8 bases short, with 18 bases between. In DNA form, the CDR3 reads TGTGCTAGTGGTTTGGCCCCGAAGGGGCTAGGGCATGAGCAGTTCTTC. Translating gives CASGLAPKGLGHEQFF. The full variable domain, in which reference TRBV12-5 and TRBJ2-1 provide the parts outside the CDR3, is DARVTQTPRHKVTEMGQEVTMRCQPILGHNTVFWYRQTMMQGLELLAYFRNRAPLDDSGMPKDRFSAEMPDATLATLKIQPSEPRDSAVYFCASGLAPKGLGHEQFFGPGTRLTVL.

J is TRBJ2-7 and V is TRBV11-2; D not resolved. V was cut by 2 bases and J by 3 bases, with 2 bases left in between. The CDR3 covers 11 residues. Per the germline V gene, CDR1 is SGHAT and CDR2 is FQNNGV. CDR3 nucleotide sequence: TGTGCCAGCAGCTTAAACTACGAGCAGTACTTC. Translation: CASSLNYEQYF.

This clone was observed once. The CDR3 sequence is CATSRAGGNEQFF. CDR3 bases: TGTGCCACCAGCAGAGCCGGCGGCAATGAGCAGTTCTTC. This chain connects TRBV15 to TRBJ2-1; D remains unclear. CDR1 LNHNV and CDR2 YYDKDF come from the germline V gene (reference sequence). This CDR3 is 13 amino acids long. Trimming pared 1 base from V and 6 bases from J, leaving 7 bases between.

The chain joins TRBV7-9 to TRBJ1-1; D might be TRBD1 (5 bases). V lost 3 bases and J lost 1, with 15 bases in between. The CDR3 runs 16 residues. Germline V lookup: CDR1 SEHNR, CDR2 FQNEAQ (reference sequence). The DNA for the CDR3 is TGTGCCAGCAGCTTTTGGTATAGGGGAAGGAACACTGAAGCTTTCTTT. Translating gives CASSFWYRGRNTEAFF.

The chain employs TRBV7-9 and TRBJ2-2; D possibly corresponds to TRBD2 (5 bases). Trimming left V 2 bases short and J 6 bases short, with 10 bases between. Germline CDR1 is SEHNR and CDR2 is FQNEAQ (reference sequence). The CDR3 spans 14 residues. CDR3 nucleotides: TGTGCCAGCAGCTTAAAGGGAGAATCCGGGGAGCTGTTTTTT. It is translated as CASSLKGESGELFF.

The gene calls are TRBV27 and TRBJ2-3, with D possibly matching TRBD2 (7 bases). Germline V CDR1 and CDR2: MNHEY, SMNVEV (reference sequence). This CDR3 spans 17 amino acids. V lost 6 bases, J lost 0 bases, and 19 bases lay in between. The CDR3 sequence: CASSLGYGGASTDTQYF. The CDR3 region has the DNA TGTGCCAGCAGCTTAGGGTATGGGGGGGCTAGCACAGATACGCAGTATTTT.

The sample holds a few counts of this clone. The chain employs TRBV4-1 and TRBJ1-2; D ambiguous. CDR3 size: 13 residues. With 0 bases removed from V and 5 bases from J, the gap between germline ends came to 7 bases. The V gene's germline CDR1 is MGHRA and CDR2 YSYEKL. In DNA, the CDR3 is TGCGCCAGCAGCCAAGATCCAGATTATGGCTACACCTTC. This sequence encodes CASSQDPDYGYTF.

This sequence joins TRBV6-5 and TRBJ2-7; 8 nucleotides agree with TRBD1. V was clipped by 5 bases and J by 2 bases; unmatched bases: 5. The CDR3 runs 14 residues. Per the germline V gene, CDR1 is MNHEY and CDR2 is SVGAGI. The CDR3 is CASSPDRGAYEQYF. DNA for the CDR3: TGTGCCAGCAGTCCCGACAGGGGCGCCTACGAGCAGTACTTC.

V gene TRBV6-5 combines with J gene TRBJ2-2; 7 bases fit TRBD1. In germline, CDR1 is MNHEY, CDR2 SVGAGI. This CDR3 spans 15 amino acids. Unmatched junction bases numbered 7, after V lost 6 bases and J lost 3 bases. The CDR3 DNA sequence: TGTGCCAGCAGCCCAGGGGGTTTGGACACCGGGGAGCTGTTTTTT. It encodes CASSPGGLDTGELFF.

The chain recombines TRBV7-8 with TRBJ2-1, with 8 bases matching TRBD1. The trim removed 2 bases at V and 6 bases at J, leaving 9 bases unmatched. Germline CDR1 is SGHVS and CDR2 is FQNEAQ. The CDR3 loop spans 16 amino acids. The CDR3 bases are TGTGCCAGCAGCTTATTCGGACAGGGAAGGGGCAATGAGCAGTTCTTC. Residues: CASSLFGQGRGNEQFF.

The rearrangement links TRBV6-6 to TRBJ2-2, with 7 bases matching TRBD2. This CDR3 has 15 residues. In germline, CDR1 is MNHNY, CDR2 SVGAGI (reference sequence). The V and J ends lost 2 bases and 2 bases, in that order; junction bases with no gene match: 2. The CDR3, as DNA: TGTGCCAGCAGTTACCCGGGACTAAACACCGGGGAGCTGTTTTTT. Protein sequence: CASSYPGLNTGELFF.

This chain uses TRBV7-2 with TRBJ2-2; D is unresolved. V lost 4 bases to trimming and J lost 4 bases, with 16 bases between them. The length of the CDR3 is 16 residues. Germline CDR1 SGHTA, CDR2 FQGNSA. DNA for the CDR3: TGTGCCAGCAGCTGGGTCGCTTTAGGTTTCACCGGGGAGCTGTTTTTT. This sequence encodes CASSWVALGFTGELFF.

The rearrangement links TRBV30 to TRBJ1-4; 9 bases match TRBD1. V was pared by 2 bases and J by 8 bases, with 9 bases of the junction left unmatched. Germline-derived CDR1 and CDR2 are GTSNPN and SVGIG (reference sequence). This CDR3 is 15 amino acids long. This CDR3 reads CAWSPTGGAREKLFF. For the CDR3, the DNA is TGTGCCTGGAGTCCCACAGGGGGCGCGCGGGAAAAACTGTTTTTT.

Only a few counts were recorded for this clone. The chain couples TRBV7-2 to TRBJ2-3; D might be TRBD2 (5 bases). V was cut by 4 bases and J by 1 base, with 12 bases left in between. Germline CDR1 SGHTA, CDR2 FQGNSA. The length of the CDR3 is 15 residues. CDR3 sequence: CASSYQLDGTDTQYF. The CDR3 nucleotides read TGTGCCAGCAGCTATCAACTAGATGGCACAGATACGCAGTATTTT.

The CDR3 sequence is CASSRHRTGNYGYTF. CDR3 nucleotide sequence: TGCGCCAGCAGCCGCCACCGGACAGGCAACTATGGCTACACCTTC. The rearrangement uses TRBV4-3 and TRBJ1-2; TRBD1 aligns across 7 bases. Germline-derived CDR1 and CDR2 are LGHNA and YSLEER. With 4 bases clipped from V and 2 bases from J, the junction kept 7 bases outside the gene matches. The CDR3 is 15 amino acids.

The chain couples TRBV29-1 to TRBJ1-1, with a possible D match to TRBD1 (5 bases). The V and J ends lost 7 bases and 8 bases respectively, with 17 bases between them. Germline V gives CDR1 SQVTM, CDR2 ANQGSEA. The CDR3 sequence is 12 residues long. CDR3 in amino acids: CSAAPGVGEAFF. CDR3 DNA: TGCAGCGCCGCCCCGGGGGTGGGAGAAGCTTTCTTT.